This is a list of T cell receptor beta chains from one sample in a study of T-cell memory formation after mild COVID-19. TCRdb re-analysed the 5' RACE reads in MiXCR, keeping a single row per CDR3 protein. Of a few hundred thousand distinct CDR3 sequences listed, around 27% were seen once; the top ten hold around 12%. Input material: PBMCs or a T cell subset sorted from them (not recorded which). These receptors all stem from an adult woman who had mild COVID-19 (a few samples of this study predate the infection). Cell type and time point are not known. Each CDR3 is given with its conserved first and last residue. Fields, in order: D gene, V gene, clone size, CDR3 length, J gene, CDR3 DNA, CDR3 protein. A D gene is named only where the DNA matches it firmly. Size is stated for part of the rows, as once, few or many counts, or as a class when the clone is expanded.

D gene: NA
V gene: TRBV20-1
clone size: few
CDR3 length: 14
J gene: TRBJ2-7
CDR3 DNA: TGCAGTGCGTCCGCGGGTACTTTGCCCTACGAGCAGTACTTC
CDR3 protein: CSASAGTLPYEQYF

D gene: TRBD2
V gene: TRBV29-1
clone size: NA
CDR3 length: 15
J gene: TRBJ2-1
CDR3 DNA: TGCAGCGTTGAGGCACTAGCGGGAGGACCCAATGAGCAGTTCTTC
CDR3 protein: CSVEALAGGPNEQFF

D gene: TRBD1
V gene: TRBV19
clone size: NA
CDR3 length: 19
J gene: TRBJ2-1
CDR3 DNA: TGTGCCAGTAGTATATATGGGACAGGGGTCTCCAGGTCCTACAATGAGCAGTTCTTC
CDR3 protein: CASSIYGTGVSRSYNEQFF

D gene: NA
V gene: TRBV24-1
clone size: NA
CDR3 length: 15
J gene: TRBJ2-7
CDR3 DNA: TGTGCCACCAGTGATGCTACCGGGGCCTCCTACGAGCAGTACTTC
CDR3 protein: CATSDATGASYEQYF

D gene: NA
V gene: TRBV24-1
clone size: NA
CDR3 length: 16
J gene: TRBJ1-1
CDR3 DNA: TGTGCCACCAGTGATTTCATTGGGAGGAGTGACACTGAAGCTTTCTTT
CDR3 protein: CATSDFIGRSDTEAFF

D gene: NA
V gene: TRBV6-6
clone size: NA
CDR3 length: 14
J gene: TRBJ2-6
CDR3 DNA: TGTGCCATTACCGGGAGCTCTGGGGCCAACGTCCTGACTTTC
CDR3 protein: CAITGSSGANVLTF

D gene: NA
V gene: TRBV7-9
clone size: NA
CDR3 length: 16
J gene: TRBJ2-1
CDR3 DNA: TGTGCCAGCAGCCCAGCTTTCGGCAGGGCCTACAATGAGCAGTTCTTC
CDR3 protein: CASSPAFGRAYNEQFF

D gene: TRBD1
V gene: TRBV10-3
clone size: NA
CDR3 length: 15
J gene: TRBJ2-2
CDR3 DNA: TGTGCCATAACCCCCGGGACAGTCAACACCGGGGAGCTGTTTTTT
CDR3 protein: CAITPGTVNTGELFF

D gene: NA
V gene: TRBV6-6
clone size: few
CDR3 length: 10
J gene: TRBJ2-1
CDR3 DNA: TGTGCCAGCAGTTCCTATGAGCAGTTCTTC
CDR3 protein: CASSSYEQFF

D gene: TRBD2
V gene: TRBV6-5
clone size: NA
CDR3 length: 15
J gene: TRBJ2-1
CDR3 DNA: TGTGCCAGCAGTTACTCCAGCGGGAGGGCCTTAGAGCAGTTCTTC
CDR3 protein: CASSYSSGRALEQFF

D gene: NA
V gene: TRBV7-9
clone size: NA
CDR3 length: 16
J gene: TRBJ2-1
CDR3 DNA: TGTGCCAGCAGCTCCACGAAGACACGCTCCTACAATGAGCAGTTCTTC
CDR3 protein: CASSSTKTRSYNEQFF

D gene: NA
V gene: TRBV11-2
clone size: few
CDR3 length: 17
J gene: TRBJ2-3
CDR3 DNA: TGTGCCAGCAGCCCGGCCACGACTTTCCCTTCCACAGATACGCAGTATTTT
CDR3 protein: CASSPATTFPSTDTQYF

D gene: NA
V gene: TRBV18
clone size: few
CDR3 length: 15
J gene: TRBJ1-5
CDR3 DNA: TGTGCCAGCTCACCAGAGCGGGCTGGCAATCAGCCCCAGCATTTT
CDR3 protein: CASSPERAGNQPQHF

D gene: NA
V gene: TRBV5-1
clone size: NA
CDR3 length: 16
J gene: TRBJ2-5
CDR3 DNA: TGCGCCAGCAGCTTGGCTGGGTCCCAACTCCAAGAGACCCAGTACTTC
CDR3 protein: CASSLAGSQLQETQYF

D gene: TRBD1
V gene: TRBV6-2/TRBV6-3
clone size: NA
CDR3 length: 13
J gene: TRBJ2-7
CDR3 DNA: TGTGCCAGCGTGACAGGGGCGCCCTACGAGCAGTACTTC
CDR3 protein: CASVTGAPYEQYF

D gene: NA
V gene: TRBV5-5
clone size: NA
CDR3 length: 17
J gene: TRBJ2-3
CDR3 DNA: TGTGCCAGCAGCACCATCCCGGGGGCAGGAAGTACAGATACGCAGTATTTT
CDR3 protein: CASSTIPGAGSTDTQYF

D gene: NA
V gene: TRBV7-3
clone size: few
CDR3 length: 15
J gene: TRBJ2-7
CDR3 DNA: TGTGCCAGCAGCTTACCGGGACTCGAGGCTTCCGAGCAGTACTTC
CDR3 protein: CASSLPGLEASEQYF

D gene: NA
V gene: TRBV12-3/TRBV12-4
clone size: NA
CDR3 length: 13
J gene: TRBJ1-5
CDR3 DNA: TGTGCCAGCAGTTCCAAGACCCATCAGCCCCAGCATTTT
CDR3 protein: CASSSKTHQPQHF

D gene: NA
V gene: TRBV7-9
clone size: NA
CDR3 length: 10
J gene: TRBJ2-1
CDR3 DNA: TGTGCAGTAACGGGGGAGTTAAAGTTCTTC
CDR3 protein: CAVTGELKFF

D gene: TRBD2
V gene: TRBV4-3
clone size: few
CDR3 length: 15
J gene: TRBJ2-1
CDR3 DNA: TGCGCCAGCAGCCAAGATCTACTAGCGGACAATGAGCAGTTCTTC
CDR3 protein: CASSQDLLADNEQFF

D gene: TRBD2
V gene: TRBV4-1
clone size: NA
CDR3 length: 13
J gene: TRBJ2-4
CDR3 DNA: TGCGCCAGCAGCCAAGGAGCGGGGGACATTCAGTACTTC
CDR3 protein: CASSQGAGDIQYF

D gene: TRBD1
V gene: TRBV18
clone size: few
CDR3 length: 16
J gene: TRBJ2-7
CDR3 DNA: TGTGCCAGCTCACCACAAACAGGGGGGAGCTCCTACGAGCAGTACTTC
CDR3 protein: CASSPQTGGSSYEQYF

D gene: NA
V gene: TRBV6-5
clone size: NA
CDR3 length: 15
J gene: TRBJ1-1
CDR3 DNA: TGTGCCAGCAGCCCCCGTCCTATGGGGTACACTGAAGCTTTCTTT
CDR3 protein: CASSPRPMGYTEAFF

D gene: NA
V gene: TRBV6-1
clone size: NA
CDR3 length: 15
J gene: TRBJ2-5
CDR3 DNA: TGTGCCAGCAGTGAAGCCAAAACACTCTCAAGGACCCAGTACTTC
CDR3 protein: CASSEAKTLSRTQYF

D gene: NA
V gene: TRBV9
clone size: few
CDR3 length: 16
J gene: TRBJ1-1
CDR3 DNA: TGTGCCAGCAGCGTAGGCTTCCAGGGCGAGGCCACTGAAGCTTTCTTT
CDR3 protein: CASSVGFQGEATEAFF

D gene: NA
V gene: TRBV27
clone size: few
CDR3 length: 16
J gene: TRBJ1-6
CDR3 DNA: TGTGCCAGCAGTTTATTAAGGGGCGGCAATAATTCACCCCTCCACTTT
CDR3 protein: CASSLLRGGNNSPLHF

D gene: NA
V gene: TRBV9
clone size: few
CDR3 length: 18
J gene: TRBJ2-1
CDR3 DNA: TGTGCCAGCAGCCTGGGGGCGGGGACCCCGGGAGAAGGGGGTGAGCAGTTCTTC
CDR3 protein: CASSLGAGTPGEGGEQFF

D gene: NA
V gene: TRBV4-3
clone size: NA
CDR3 length: 14
J gene: TRBJ2-5
CDR3 DNA: TGCGCCAGCAGCCAAGTGGGTAGTCGTGAGACCCAGTACTTC
CDR3 protein: CASSQVGSRETQYF

D gene: NA
V gene: TRBV7-2
clone size: once
CDR3 length: 15
J gene: TRBJ1-5
CDR3 DNA: TGTGCCAGCAGCTTATCGCGCCCCGGGGGTCAGCCCCAGCATTTT
CDR3 protein: CASSLSRPGGQPQHF

D gene: NA
V gene: TRBV2
clone size: NA
CDR3 length: 11
J gene: TRBJ1-5
CDR3 DNA: TGTGCCAGCAGAGGGACTGAGCCCCAGCATTTT
CDR3 protein: CASRGTEPQHF

D gene: NA
V gene: TRBV10-3
clone size: NA
CDR3 length: 14
J gene: TRBJ2-3
CDR3 DNA: TGTGCCATCAGTGAGAGGGGCCCGGGGGATACGCAGTATTTT
CDR3 protein: CAISERGPGDTQYF

D gene: TRBD2
V gene: TRBV27
clone size: few
CDR3 length: 15
J gene: TRBJ2-7
CDR3 DNA: TGTGCCAGCAGTACATCTAGCGGACCCTCCTACGAGCAGTACTTC
CDR3 protein: CASSTSSGPSYEQYF

D gene: NA
V gene: TRBV7-2
clone size: NA
CDR3 length: 12
J gene: TRBJ2-2
CDR3 DNA: TGTGCCAGCAGCTTATGGGTCGGGGAGCTGTTTTTT
CDR3 protein: CASSLWVGELFF

D gene: NA
V gene: TRBV7-8
clone size: few
CDR3 length: 15
J gene: TRBJ2-1
CDR3 DNA: TGTGCCAGCAGCCGCTTAGGGCGGGAAGTCAATGAGCAGTTCTTC
CDR3 protein: CASSRLGREVNEQFF

D gene: TRBD1
V gene: TRBV7-9
clone size: few
CDR3 length: 16
J gene: TRBJ2-7
CDR3 DNA: TGTGCCAGCAGCCCGGCTCCCGGGACAGGGACTCGCGAGCAGTACTTC
CDR3 protein: CASSPAPGTGTREQYF

D gene: NA
V gene: TRBV20-1
clone size: few
CDR3 length: 18
J gene: TRBJ2-1
CDR3 DNA: TGCAGTGCTAGAAACTTTTACGGGAACCCCGAAAATTACAATGAGCAGTTCTTC
CDR3 protein: CSARNFYGNPENYNEQFF

D gene: NA
V gene: TRBV19
clone size: NA
CDR3 length: 13
J gene: TRBJ1-1
CDR3 DNA: TGTGCCAGTATCGACAGCATGAACACTGAAGCTTTCTTT
CDR3 protein: CASIDSMNTEAFF

D gene: NA
V gene: TRBV3-1
clone size: NA
CDR3 length: 14
J gene: TRBJ2-6
CDR3 DNA: TGTGCCAGCGATGGGCCCTCTGGGGCCAACGTCCTGACTTTC
CDR3 protein: CASDGPSGANVLTF

D gene: NA
V gene: TRBV24-1
clone size: NA
CDR3 length: 13
J gene: TRBJ2-5
CDR3 DNA: TGTGCCACCAGTTCCCAGGGGCGGTTGACCCAGTACTTC
CDR3 protein: CATSSQGRLTQYF

D gene: NA
V gene: TRBV10-3
clone size: few
CDR3 length: 14
J gene: TRBJ1-2
CDR3 DNA: TGTGCCATCAGTGGCACCGGGACACCGTATGGCTACACCTTC
CDR3 protein: CAISGTGTPYGYTF

D gene: TRBD2
V gene: TRBV3-1
clone size: once
CDR3 length: 18
J gene: TRBJ2-4
CDR3 DNA: TGTGCCAGCAGCCAAGATGGTTTACTAGCGGGGAGTCGGAACATTCAGTACTTC
CDR3 protein: CASSQDGLLAGSRNIQYF

D gene: TRBD2
V gene: TRBV4-2
clone size: few
CDR3 length: 16
J gene: TRBJ2-1
CDR3 DNA: TGTGCCAGCAGCCAGGGACTAGGTTTGGTCTACAATGAGCAGTTCTTC
CDR3 protein: CASSQGLGLVYNEQFF

D gene: TRBD1
V gene: TRBV10-3
clone size: few
CDR3 length: 14
J gene: TRBJ2-3
CDR3 DNA: TGTGCCATCAACGAAAAAATACAGGGGGATACGCAGTATTTT
CDR3 protein: CAINEKIQGDTQYF

D gene: TRBD2
V gene: TRBV7-9
clone size: few
CDR3 length: 18
J gene: TRBJ2-3
CDR3 DNA: TGTGCCAGCAGACCCCTAGCGGGAGTTGGACACGGGGCAGATACGCAGTATTTT
CDR3 protein: CASRPLAGVGHGADTQYF